This T cell receptor beta chain was captured by sequencing in a study of blood T cells in healthy people across ages. The CDR3 runs to 14 residues. V dropped 3 bases and J dropped 5 bases, with 14 bases sitting between them. The V gene's germline CDR1 is SQVTM and CDR2 ANQGSEA. A J-beta primer mix and a sample-barcoded 5' primer were used in a second PCR of about 7 to 12 cycles. Each CDR3 protein gets one entry after TCRdb re-called the 5' RACE reads with MiXCR. The sample contains under 1,100,000 distinct CDR3 sequences, 20% to 25% of which appear only once. The data also belong to a second study, concerning T cells of mothers and their children. That investigation notes: All donors were healthy and Caucasian; they were a few mothers and their six children. Per mother, over 9 million TCR beta CDR3 reads were obtained; per child, about 3 million. The study found thymic selection shapes TCR recombination output similarly in related and unrelated pairs.

The specimen was blood. This TCR was sampled from a girl aged 2 to 9 in good health. The V and J genes are TRBV29-1 and TRBJ2-1, with D perhaps matching TRBD2 (6 bases). CDR3 nucleotide sequence: TGCAGCGTTGATGACGGGAGCTTCGACAATGAGCAGTTCTTC. Amino acids: CSVDDGSFDNEQFF.